Following are 6 T cell receptor beta chains from one sample sequenced in a study of blood T cell repertoires in COVID-19. The method was immunoSEQ multiplex PCR; TCRdb's version includes in-frame clones alone and lacks a portion of them. The sample has under 300,000 clones, roughly 89% seen once. Source material: peripheral blood. These receptors were obtained from a man aged 50 to 60 with acute or convalescent COVID-19.

The chain links TRBV4-1 to TRBJ1-3; D possibly corresponds to TRBD1 (5 bases). Germline lookup yields CDR1 MGHRA and CDR2 YSYEKL. This CDR3 contains 17 residues. V gave up 5 bases and J gave up 0 bases, with 17 bases separating them. CDR3: CASSLGTVTLSGNTIYF. In DNA form, the CDR3 reads TGCGCCAGCAGCTTAGGGACTGTCACGCTCTCTGGAAACACCATATATTTT.

This clone was seen more than once but under ten times. The chain recombines TRBV10-1 with TRBJ2-1; D may be TRBD2 (7 bases). Germline-derived CDR1 and CDR2 are WNHNN and SYGVQD (reference sequence). This CDR3 is built from 16 residues. V was cut by 3 bases and J by 7 bases, with 19 bases left in between. The CDR3 nucleotides read TGCGCCAGCAGTGACCCCAGGGGCGGGGGTTGGAATGAGCAGTTCTTC. This sequence encodes CASSDPRGGGWNEQFF.

This clone was seen once. The V call is TRBV5-4, the J call TRBJ2-7, with 9 bases identical to TRBD2. CDR3 length equals 16 residues. Germline V gene data show CDR1 as SGHNT and CDR2 as YYREEE (reference sequence). V lost 0 bases, J lost 4 bases, and 8 bases stayed unmatched. The CDR3 protein is CASSLAPTSGRYEQYF. In DNA form, the CDR3 reads TGTGCCAGCAGCTTGGCCCCGACTAGCGGTCGGTACGAGCAGTACTTC.

The rearrangement joins TRBV7-9 to TRBJ2-5, with TRBD2 matching 7 bases. Germline CDR1 SEHNR, CDR2 FQNEAQ (reference sequence). This CDR3 region has 15 residues. Unmatched junction bases numbered 6, after V lost 5 bases and J lost 0 bases. Here the CDR3 DNA reads TGTGCCAGCAGCGTCGGGGGGACCTACCAAGAGACCCAGTACTTC. The encoded protein is CASSVGGTYQETQYF.

The V gene is TRBV6-5, the J gene TRBJ1-2; 10 positions match TRBD1. From germline, CDR1 is MNHEY and CDR2 SVGAGI. The CDR3 is made up of 14 amino acids. J gave up 4 bases and V 6 bases, and 5 bases lay outside the gene matches. CDR3 region: CASRRGQGSYGYTF. CDR3 bases: TGTGCCAGCAGGCGGGGACAGGGGAGCTATGGCTACACCTTC.

V and J are TRBV29-1 and TRBJ1-1; 8 nucleotides match TRBD1. V lost 0 bases, J lost 6 bases, and 6 bases stayed unmatched. The CDR3 totals 14 residues. Germline values: CDR1 SQVTM, CDR2 ANQGSEA. The CDR3 is CSVEEPGGGSEAFF. The CDR3 coding sequence is TGCAGCGTTGAAGAACCAGGGGGCGGATCTGAAGCTTTCTTT.